This T cell receptor beta chain is drawn from a study of beta chain features in type 1 diabetes. Study observations and caveats: In comparison with healthy donors, patients had naive, central memory and Treg TCRB repertoires that appeared more similar. Type 1 diabetes patients showed a moderate but significant shortening of TCRB CDR3s in all four CD4+ subsets. Any HLA-type effect on TCRB rearrangement remained unresolved here.

Via the markers CD45RO/CCR7/CD25/CD127/CD95/CD27, stem cell-like memory, regulatory, central memory and naive CD4+ cells were sorted. Sequenced material consisted of expressed TCRB transcripts (all of the isolated RNA was reverse transcribed). The assay was immunoSEQ multiplex PCR, and TCRdb's table has in-frame clones only and misses some. The profile shows some 110,000 clones, over 15% of them singletons. This clone was found once. Its antigen is unidentified. The TCR originated in a man aged 25-45 years with type 1 diabetes. Sequencing was carried out using central memory CD4+ T cells from blood.

The CDR3 region is CASSLYSYNSPLHF. CDR3 nucleotides: TGTGCCAGCAGTTTATACTCCTATAATTCACCCCTCCACTTT. The chain recombines TRBV28 with TRBJ1-6; no reliable D call. The germline gives CDR1 MDHEN, CDR2 SYDVKM. V was trimmed by 1 base and J by 0 bases, leaving 1 base between them. The CDR3 has 14 amino acids.